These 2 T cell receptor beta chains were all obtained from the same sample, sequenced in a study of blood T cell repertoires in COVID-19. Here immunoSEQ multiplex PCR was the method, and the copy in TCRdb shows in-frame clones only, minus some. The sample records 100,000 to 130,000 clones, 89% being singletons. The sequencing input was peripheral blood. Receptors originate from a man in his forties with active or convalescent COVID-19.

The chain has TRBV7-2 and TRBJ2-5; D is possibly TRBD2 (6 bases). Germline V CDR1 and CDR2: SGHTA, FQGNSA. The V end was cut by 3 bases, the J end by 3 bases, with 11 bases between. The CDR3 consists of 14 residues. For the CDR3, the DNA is TGTGCCAGCAGCTTGGAGTCGGGGGAAGAGACCCAGTACTTC. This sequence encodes CASSLESGEETQYF.

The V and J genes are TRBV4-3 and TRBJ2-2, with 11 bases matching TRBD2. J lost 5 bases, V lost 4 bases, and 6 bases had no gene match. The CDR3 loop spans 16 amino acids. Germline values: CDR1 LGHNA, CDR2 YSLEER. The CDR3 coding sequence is TGCGCCAGCAGCCCGCGGACTAGCGGGTCGACCGGGGAGCTGTTTTTT. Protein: CASSPRTSGSTGELFF.